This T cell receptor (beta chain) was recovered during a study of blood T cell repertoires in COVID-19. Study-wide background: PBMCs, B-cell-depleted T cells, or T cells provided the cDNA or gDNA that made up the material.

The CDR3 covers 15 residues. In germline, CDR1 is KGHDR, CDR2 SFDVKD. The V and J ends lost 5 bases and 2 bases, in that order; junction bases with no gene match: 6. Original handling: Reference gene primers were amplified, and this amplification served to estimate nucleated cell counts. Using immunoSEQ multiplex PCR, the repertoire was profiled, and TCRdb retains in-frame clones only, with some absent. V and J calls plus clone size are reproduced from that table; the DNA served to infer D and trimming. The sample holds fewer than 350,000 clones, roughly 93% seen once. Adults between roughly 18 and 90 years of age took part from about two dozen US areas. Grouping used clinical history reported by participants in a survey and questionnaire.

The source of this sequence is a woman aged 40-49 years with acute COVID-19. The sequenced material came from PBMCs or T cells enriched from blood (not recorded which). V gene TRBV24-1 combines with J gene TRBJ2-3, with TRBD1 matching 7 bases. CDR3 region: CATSGDSGYTDTQYF. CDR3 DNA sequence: TGTGCCACCAGTGGGGACAGTGGATACACAGATACGCAGTATTTT.